Shown below are 20 T cell receptor beta chains from a single sample sequenced in a study of vaccination and CD4 T cells after COVID-19. Antigens of these TCRs are unknown. The treatment: approximately 10-day PBMC culture with coronavirus spike peptide pools or control peptides (ViraFEST assay). The Oncomine TCR Beta short-read assay was applied to DNA of cultured CD4+ T cells. Using its own MiXCR run on the PCR reads, TCRdb lists one record per CDR3 protein. The table records some 16,000 distinct CDR3 sequences, around 52% of them present only once. The source material was CD4+ T cells from blood, cultured in vitro. The receptors here all came from a human donor who had recovered from COVID-19.

The chain couples TRBV30 to TRBJ1-1; D is possibly TRBD1 (5 bases). The V end was cut by 1 base, the J end by 8 bases, with 14 bases between. This CDR3 comprises 13 residues. Germline V gene data show CDR1 as GTSNPN and CDR2 as SVGIG (reference sequence). CDR3 sequence (DNA): TGTGCCTGGAGTGCTCGGGACGAAGGGGAAGCTTTCTTT. Encoded protein: CAWSARDEGEAFF. The complete variable domain, with remaining parts taken from reference TRBV30 and TRBJ1-1, reads SQTIHQWPATLVQPVGSPLSLECTVEGTSNPNLYWYRQAAGRGLQLLFYSVGIGQISSEVPQNLSASRPQDRQFILSSKKLLLSDSGFYLCAWSARDEGEAFFGQGTRLTVV.

In DNA form, the CDR3 reads TGTGCCAGCTCACCATCTCGAAGGGCGGTCGGCACTGAAGCTTTCTTT. Its protein product is CASSPSRRAVGTEAFF. J is TRBJ1-1 and V is TRBV18; D is unclear. This CDR3 has 16 residues. Germline V gives CDR1 KGHSH, CDR2 LQKENI. Trimming cost V 2 bases and J 4 bases, with 17 bases left between them.

The V call is TRBV9, the J call TRBJ1-2; D is possibly TRBD1 (5 bases). V was cut by 3 bases and J by 0 bases, with 21 bases left in between. CDR3 length: 18 residues. Looked up from germline, CDR1 is SGDLS and CDR2 is YYNGEE. The CDR3 sequence: CASSGHQGLGVTNYGYTF. Written as DNA, the CDR3 is TGTGCCAGCAGCGGTCACCAGGGACTTGGCGTTACTAACTATGGCTACACCTTC.

This chain joins TRBV12-3 or TRBV12-4 and TRBJ2-7; 12 nucleotides line up with TRBD2. The CDR3 loop spans 14 amino acids. V dropped 6 bases and J dropped 2; count of bases not matched to a gene: 2. The CDR3 region is CASSRLAGAYEQYF. The CDR3 region has the DNA TGTGCCAGCAGCCGACTAGCGGGGGCCTACGAGCAGTACTTC.

The chain recombines TRBV5-1 with TRBJ2-1; 8 bases are shared with TRBD2. This CDR3 is built from 15 residues. V dropped 0 bases and J dropped 9; count of bases not matched to a gene: 8. Germline CDR1 SGHRS, CDR2 YFSETQ. In DNA form, the CDR3 reads TGCGCCAGCAGCTTGGGAGCGGGAGAGGGTGGTGAGCAGTTCTTC. Protein sequence: CASSLGAGEGGEQFF. The full variable domain, in which reference TRBV5-1 and TRBJ2-1 provide the parts outside the CDR3, is KAGVTQTPRYLIKTRGQQVTLSCSPISGHRSVSWYQQTPGQGLQFLFEYFSETQRNKGNFPGRFSGRQFSNSRSEMNVSTLELGDSALYLCASSLGAGEGGEQFFGPGTRLTVL.

The chain couples TRBV20-1 to TRBJ2-3, with unresolved D. CDR3 size: 11 residues. Between the trimmed V and J ends, which lost 7 bases and 1 base, there was a span of 6 bases. The V gene's germline CDR1 is DFQATT and CDR2 SNEGSKA (reference sequence). CDR3 protein: CSVGRTDTQYF. Written as DNA, the CDR3 is TGCAGTGTGGGCCGCACAGATACGCAGTATTTT.

This clonotype occurred once. The chain couples TRBV5-8 to TRBJ1-4; D is unresolved. The CDR3 has 17 residues. Trimming cost V 3 bases and J 8 bases, with 23 bases left between them. Germline lookup yields CDR1 SGHTS and CDR2 YDEGEE. CDR3 region: CASSYRGSLFGKEKLFF. CDR3 in DNA: TGTGCCAGCAGCTATAGAGGGTCGCTATTTGGGAAGGAAAAACTGTTTTTT.

In its sample, this clonotype is medium-sized. J is TRBJ1-2 and V is TRBV7-2, with D perhaps matching TRBD1 (6 bases). The CDR3 has 15 residues. Germline V CDR1 and CDR2: SGHTA, FQGNSA. Trimming left V 1 base short and J 4 bases short, with 13 bases between. The chain's CDR3 is CASSLGRGAAYGYTF. In DNA, the CDR3 is TGTGCCAGCAGCTTAGGCCGGGGGGCCGCCTATGGCTACACCTTC.

This clonotype was detected only a few times. The CDR3 loop is CASSYSGGNQPQHF. The CDR3 DNA sequence: TGTGCCAGCAGTTACTCAGGTGGTAATCAGCCCCAGCATTTT. V gene TRBV6-2 or TRBV6-3 combines with J gene TRBJ1-5; no reliable D call. The CDR3 totals 14 residues. Looked up from germline, CDR1 is MNHEY and CDR2 is SVGEGT. V was pared by 0 bases and J by 4 bases, with 7 bases between.

This clonotype turned up a few times. The chain links TRBV6-1 to TRBJ1-4; D is uncertain. The germline CDR1 and CDR2 sequences are MNHNS and SASEGT. The CDR3 runs 14 residues. Trimming removed 4 bases from V and 7 bases from J, with 13 bases in between. CDR3 residues: CASSADGPLEKLFF. The CDR3 bases are TGTGCCAGCAGTGCCGACGGCCCTCTTGAAAAACTGTTTTTT.

V is TRBV19 and J is TRBJ2-1; weak D call: TRBD1 (6 bases). CDR1 and CDR2 from the germline V gene are LNHDA and SQIVND (reference sequence). The CDR3 is 17 amino acids. The V end lost 4 bases, the J end lost 7 bases, and 23 bases lay between the germline ends. CDR3 DNA: TGTGCCAGTAGTAGATCCAGGGGCCCCCTTTCGGGGAATGAGCAGTTCTTC. Residues: CASSRSRGPLSGNEQFF.

The chain combines TRBV7-2 with TRBJ2-7, with 9 bases that match TRBD2. CDR1 and CDR2 from the germline V gene are SGHTA and FQGNSA. This CDR3 has 14 residues. V dropped 7 bases and J dropped 8; count of bases not matched to a gene: 12. The CDR3 here is CASTSPREGMKQYF. The CDR3 region has the DNA TGTGCCAGCACCTCCCCGCGGGAGGGTATGAAGCAGTACTTC.

The genes are TRBV10-1 and TRBJ2-7, with 11 bases lining up with TRBD2. CDR3 length equals 14 residues. CDR1 and CDR2 from the germline V gene are WNHNN and SYGVQD (reference sequence). V was clipped by 8 bases and J by 7 bases; unmatched bases: 10. CDR3 residues: CASAGLAGPGEQYF. CDR3 DNA: TGCGCCAGCGCCGGACTAGCGGGCCCAGGGGAGCAGTACTTC.

In its sample, this clonotype ranks as medium-sized (0.01 to 0.1%). CDR3 protein: CASSSYPARVPETQYF. In DNA, the CDR3 is TGTGCCAGCAGTTCCTATCCGGCCCGAGTCCCTGAGACCCAGTACTTC. The V and J genes are TRBV27 and TRBJ2-5; no reliable D call. Germline V lookup: CDR1 MNHEY, CDR2 SMNVEV (reference sequence). Between the trimmed V and J ends, which lost 4 bases and 5 bases, there was a span of 20 bases. The length of the CDR3 is 16 residues.

The chain employs TRBV2 and TRBJ2-7; TRBD1 aligns across 9 bases. CDR1 SNHLY and CDR2 FYNNEI come from the germline V gene. V shed 6 bases and J 2 bases; nucleotides not matched to a gene: 5. The CDR3 is 14 amino acids. The CDR3 DNA sequence: TGTGCCAGCAGATCGGGACAGGGAACCTACGAGCAGTACTTC. Its protein is CASRSGQGTYEQYF.

The chain joins TRBV7-2 to TRBJ2-2; perhaps TRBD2 as D (5 bases). The germline CDR1 and CDR2 sequences are SGHTA and FQGNSA. The CDR3 runs to 14 residues. Trimming removed 1 base from V and 7 bases from J, with 10 bases in between. Here the CDR3 DNA reads TGTGCCAGCAGCTTAGGCGGGTTGAGCGGGGAGCTGTTTTTT. This translates into CASSLGGLSGELFF.

This chain connects TRBV6-2 or TRBV6-3 to TRBJ2-5, with D tentatively TRBD1 or TRBD2 (5 bases each). There are 15 residues in the CDR3. Trimming left V 0 bases short and J 2 bases short, with 10 bases between. CDR1 MNHEY and CDR2 SVGEGT come from the germline V gene. The DNA of the CDR3 is TGTGCCAGCAGTTACTCCGGGACGGATCAAGAGACCCAGTACTTC. Its translation is CASSYSGTDQETQYF.

The V call is TRBV7-6, the J call TRBJ2-5; 7 nucleotides line up with TRBD1. The V gene end was trimmed by 4 bases and the J gene end by 5 bases; junction bases not matched to a gene: 10. The CDR3 is made up of 15 amino acids. Germline CDR1 is SGHVS and CDR2 is FNYEAQ. This CDR3 is CASSSVGQPTETQYF. The CDR3 DNA sequence: TGTGCCAGCAGCTCCGTGGGACAGCCGACCGAGACCCAGTACTTC.

The CDR3 region has the DNA TGCGCCAGCAGCTTACAGGGGAGTGACACTGAAGCTTTCTTT. The encoded protein is CASSLQGSDTEAFF. The chain employs TRBV5-1 and TRBJ1-1; 7 bases agree with TRBD1. In germline, CDR1 is SGHRS, CDR2 YFSETQ. The CDR3 totals 14 residues. The V gene end was trimmed by 2 bases and the J gene end by 3 bases; junction bases not matched to a gene: 4.

This sequence joins TRBV20-1 and TRBJ2-4, with TRBD1 as a possible D gene (6 bases). This CDR3 region has 12 residues. Trimming removed 6 bases from V and 8 bases from J, with 14 bases in between. Germline CDR1 is DFQATT and CDR2 is SNEGSKA (reference sequence). The CDR3 DNA follows: TGCAGTGCCGAAGGACAGTCGGACATTCAGTACTTC. This sequence encodes CSAEGQSDIQYF.